The 4 T cell receptor beta chains listed next were all sequenced from one sample in a study of cytomegalovirus exposure and HLA in healthy donors. The PCR used 60 Vbeta and 13 Jbeta primers. Profiled with immunoSEQ multiplex PCR; TCRdb holds only in-frame clones, not every one. The sample consists of about 120,000 clones, over 60% of them appearing once. What was sequenced was PBMCs. The receptors were sampled from a female donor in good health and CMV-seronegative.

The rearrangement joins TRBV2 to TRBJ2-5, with 10 bases identical to TRBD2. The CDR3 loop spans 17 amino acids. Germline V lookup: CDR1 SNHLY, CDR2 FYNNEI. Trimming at V came to 1 base and at J to 4 bases, leaving 9 bases not matched to a gene. The DNA of the CDR3 is TGTGCCAGCAGTGAAGAGTGGGCTAGCGGGAGAGGAGAGACCCAGTACTTC. Translating it yields CASSEEWASGRGETQYF.

This clone has more than one count but fewer than ten. V usage is TRBV19 and J usage is TRBJ1-3; perhaps TRBD1 as D (5 bases). V was trimmed by 6 bases and J by 0 bases, leaving 12 bases between them. The CDR3 has 15 residues. Looked up from germline, CDR1 is LNHDA and CDR2 is SQIVND (reference sequence). The CDR3 spells CASSVGGYSGNTIYF. The CDR3 coding sequence is TGTGCCAGTAGCGTGGGGGGGTACTCTGGAAACACCATATATTTT.

The chain has TRBV6-5 and TRBJ2-1; TRBD2 matches at 10 bases. With 6 bases clipped from V and 7 bases from J, the junction kept 6 bases outside the gene matches. This CDR3 contains 14 residues. The germline CDR1 and CDR2 sequences are MNHEY and SVGAGI. The CDR3: CASSLAGALNEQFF. In DNA, the CDR3 is TGTGCCAGCAGCCTAGCGGGGGCATTGAATGAGCAGTTCTTC.

This chain connects TRBV5-4 to TRBJ1-4, with D hard to call. Germline V gene sequence: CDR1 SGHNT, CDR2 YYREEE (reference sequence). The V gene lost 4 bases and the J gene lost 3 bases, with 13 bases spanning the gap. The CDR3 totals 15 residues. DNA for the CDR3: TGTGCCAGCAGCCCTCAGCAAGGAGCTAATGAAAAACTGTTTTTT. Protein: CASSPQQGANEKLFF.